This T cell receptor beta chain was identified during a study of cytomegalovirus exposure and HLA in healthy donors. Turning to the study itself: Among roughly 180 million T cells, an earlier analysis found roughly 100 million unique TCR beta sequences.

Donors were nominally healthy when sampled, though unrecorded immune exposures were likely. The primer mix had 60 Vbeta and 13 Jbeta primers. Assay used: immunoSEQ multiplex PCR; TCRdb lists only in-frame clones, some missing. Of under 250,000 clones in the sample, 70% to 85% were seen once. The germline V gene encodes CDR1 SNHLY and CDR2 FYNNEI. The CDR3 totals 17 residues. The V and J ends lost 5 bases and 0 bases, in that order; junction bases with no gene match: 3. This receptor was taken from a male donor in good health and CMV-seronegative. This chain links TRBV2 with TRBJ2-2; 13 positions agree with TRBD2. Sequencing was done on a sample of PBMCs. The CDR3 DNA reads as TGTGCCAGCAGTTCCGGGACTAGCGGGACGAACACCGGGGAGCTGTTTTTT. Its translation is CASSSGTSGTNTGELFF.